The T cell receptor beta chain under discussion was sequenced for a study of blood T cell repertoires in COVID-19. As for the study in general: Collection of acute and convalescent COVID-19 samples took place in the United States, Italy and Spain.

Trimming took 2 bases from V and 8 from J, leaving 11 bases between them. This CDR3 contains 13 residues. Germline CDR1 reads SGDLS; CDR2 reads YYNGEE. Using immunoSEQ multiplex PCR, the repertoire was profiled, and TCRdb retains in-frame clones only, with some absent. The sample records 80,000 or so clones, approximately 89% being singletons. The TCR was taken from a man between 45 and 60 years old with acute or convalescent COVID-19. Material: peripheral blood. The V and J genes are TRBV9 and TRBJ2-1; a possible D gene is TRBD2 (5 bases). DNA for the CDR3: TGTGCCAGCAGCGTTGAGGGTCTGGATGAGCAGTTCTTC. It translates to CASSVEGLDEQFF. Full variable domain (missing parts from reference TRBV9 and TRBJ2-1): DSGVTQTPKHLITATGQRVTLRCSPRSGDLSVYWYQQSLDQGLQFLIQYYNGEERAKGNILERFSAQQFPDLHSELNLSSLELGDSALYFCASSVEGLDEQFFGPGTRLTVL.